This TCR beta chain comes out of a study of blood T cell repertoires in COVID-19. Clones were read by immunoSEQ multiplex PCR, and TCRdb kept only the in-frame ones, dropping some. The sample shows about 260,000 clones, about nine tenths of them seen only once. This receptor was identified in a woman between 50 and 59 years old who had recovered from COVID-19. The sequencing input was PBMCs or T cells enriched from blood (not recorded which).

As DNA, the CDR3 is TGTGCCAGCAGCTTAGAGCGTATTTCCATTGAAGCTTTCTTT. Translation gives CASSLERISIEAFF. This chain joins TRBV11-2 and TRBJ1-1; D remains ambiguous. The germline CDR1 and CDR2 sequences are SGHAT and FQNNGV. This CDR3 region has 14 residues. V was trimmed by 0 bases and J by 7 bases, leaving 12 bases between them.